The 5 T cell receptor beta chains presented below share a single source sample, sequenced in a study of cytomegalovirus exposure and HLA in healthy donors (dated by TCRdb to the late 2010s). The library was obtained by the immunoSEQ multiplex PCR assay. The multiplex PCR relied on a mix of 60 forward primers for TCR Vbeta segments and 13 reverse primers for TCR Jbeta segments. TCRdb took this table from immuneACCESS and kept in-frame rearrangements with V and J called. Such tables lack part of the clones; where checked against another copy, unresolved V genes explain under half of the gap, and the rest is unexplained. The sample table contains 150,000 to 200,000 clones; only one count was recorded for 10% to 15% of them. 7.5% to 10% of the sample lies in the top ten. The sequenced sample was PBMCs. These TCRs come from a man aged 50-59 years in good health and CMV-seropositive.

The J gene is TRBJ2-5, the V gene TRBV15; 7 nucleotides match TRBD1. The CDR3 is 15 amino acids. CDR1 and CDR2 (germline): LNHNV, YYDKDF (reference sequence). V lost 0 bases, J lost 1 base, and 2 bases stayed unmatched. CDR3: CATSRDQGVQETQYF. The CDR3 DNA is TGTGCCACCAGCAGAGATCAGGGGGTCCAAGAGACCCAGTACTTC. The full variable domain, in which reference TRBV15 and TRBJ2-5 provide the parts outside the CDR3, is DAMVIQNPRYQVTQFGKPVTLSCSQTLNHNVMYWYQQKSSQAPKLLFHYYDKDFNNEADTPDNFQSRRPNTSFCFLDIRSPGLGDTAMYLCATSRDQGVQETQYFGPGTRLLVL.

CDR3 coding DNA: TGTGCCAGCAGCTTAGCTGGTACAGCGAACACTGAAGCTTTCTTT. Its protein is CASSLAGTANTEAFF. This rearrangement joins TRBV7-9 to TRBJ1-1; no clear D. The germline gives CDR1 SEHNR, CDR2 FQNEAQ (reference sequence). The V and J ends lost 0 bases and 1 base respectively, with 9 bases between them. The CDR3 runs to 15 residues. The full variable domain, with the rest looked up from reference TRBV7-9 and TRBJ1-1, is DTGVSQNPRHKITKRGQNVTFRCDPISEHNRLYWYRQTLGQGPEFLTYFQNEAQLEKSRLLSDRFSAERPKGSFSTLEIQRTEQGDSAMYLCASSLAGTANTEAFFGQGTRLTVV.

This clone was counted between two and nine times. The chain links TRBV4-2 to TRBJ2-2; 8 bases are a match to TRBD2. The CDR3 contains 16 residues. Germline CDR1 and CDR2: LGHNA and YNFKEQ. J lost 0 bases, V lost 4 bases, and 4 bases had no gene match. CDR3 nucleotides: TGTGCCAGCAGCCGCCGGGGGGGGGCGAACACCGGGGAGCTGTTTTTT. Protein: CASSRRGGANTGELFF.

The chain has TRBV5-1 and TRBJ1-1; D perhaps matches TRBD1 (5 bases). Trimming left V 4 bases short and J 10 bases short, with 23 bases between. This CDR3 has 15 residues. Looked up from germline, CDR1 is SGHRS and CDR2 is YFSETQ. CDR3 protein: CASSPPGAGLGVAFF. The CDR3 nucleotides read TGCGCCAGCAGCCCCCCTGGGGCAGGATTAGGTGTAGCTTTCTTT.

In this sample, this clone turned up a few times. The genes are TRBV28 and TRBJ1-3; TRBD1 matches 8 bases. This CDR3 comprises 16 residues. Looked up from germline, CDR1 is MDHEN and CDR2 is SYDVKM. The V gene end was trimmed by 2 bases and the J gene end by 3 bases; junction bases not matched to a gene: 6. CDR3 residues: CASSLDRGISGNTIYF. CDR3 bases: TGTGCCAGCAGTTTAGACAGGGGAATCAGTGGAAACACCATATATTTT.